This is a list of T cell receptor beta chains from one sample in a study of cytomegalovirus exposure and HLA in healthy donors. Using immunoSEQ multiplex PCR, the repertoire was profiled, and TCRdb retains in-frame clones only, with some absent. This table has fewer than 200,000 clones, around 83% appearing once. The sequenced material came from PBMCs. The receptor source for this set is a girl aged 2-15 years in good health and CMV-seropositive. Each CDR3 is given with its conserved first and last residue. D genes are given only for firm matches. Only some rows state a clone size, as once, few, many or a class for expanded clones.

clone size | J gene | V gene | D gene | CDR3 DNA | CDR3 protein
. | TRBJ2-5 | TRBV7-6 | . | TGTGCCAGCAGCTTAGCGGCCCGGGGAGAGACCCAGTACTTC | CASSLAARGETQYF
. | TRBJ1-5 | TRBV10-2 | TRBD1 | TGCGCCAGCAAAACGGACAGGGTTGGCGGGGAGCCCCAGCATTTT | CASKTDRVGGEPQHF
. | TRBJ2-3 | TRBV2 | TRBD2 | TGTGCCAGCCCGCTAGCGGGGGAAGGCGAGCAGTATTTT | CASPLAGEGEQYF
. | TRBJ1-5 | TRBV30 | . | TGTGCCTGGAGTCGACTAGGGCCCCAGCATTTT | CAWSRLGPQHF
. | TRBJ1-4 | TRBV7-8 | TRBD1 | TGTGCCAGCAGCTTAAGGACAGGGGAGGGTGAAAAACTGTTTTTT | CASSLRTGEGEKLFF
. | TRBJ1-5 | TRBV6-1 | TRBD1 | TGTGCCAGCAGTGAGACAGGGGTGGATCGGCCCCAGCATTTT | CASSETGVDRPQHF
few | TRBJ1-2 | TRBV21-1 | . | TGTGCCAGCAGCAAAGGAGCTAGACAGGGTAACTATGGCTACACCTTC | CASSKGARQGNYGYTF
. | TRBJ2-1 | TRBV4-1 | . | TGCGCCAGCAGCCAAGGGAACTATCCTAGCTCCTACAATGAGCAGTTCTTC | CASSQGNYPSSYNEQFF
. | TRBJ2-1 | TRBV5-1 | TRBD2 | TGCGCCAGCAGCAAGGGGACTAGCGGGAGAATAGCAGATGAGCAGTTCTTC | CASSKGTSGRIADEQFF
. | TRBJ2-1 | TRBV11-3 | TRBD2 | TGTGCCAGCAGCTCCGGGACTAGCGGGAGTAATGAGCAGTTCTTC | CASSSGTSGSNEQFF
. | TRBJ2-5 | TRBV18 | . | TGTGCCAGCTCATTACAGGACAAAAAAGAGACCCAGTACTTC | CASSLQDKKETQYF
. | TRBJ2-7 | TRBV4-1 | . | TGCGCCAGCAGCCAAGAGGCCGTGACCTACGAGCAGTACTTC | CASSQEAVTYEQYF
. | TRBJ2-5 | TRBV7-6 | TRBD2 | TGTGCCAGCAGCTATCCGGGGGGGACCCAGTACTTC | CASSYPGGTQYF
. | TRBJ1-1 | TRBV5-1 | . | TGCGCCAGCAGCTGGGGACTTTCGATAATGAACACTGAAGCTTTCTTT | CASSWGLSIMNTEAFF
. | TRBJ1-2 | TRBV7-8 | . | TGTGCCAGCAGCTTAGCGGCACGGGGTGGCTACACCTTC | CASSLAARGGYTF
. | TRBJ2-7 | TRBV9 | . | TGTGCCAGCAGCCCTTCTTACGGGACACTATACTACGAGCAGTACTTC | CASSPSYGTLYYEQYF
. | TRBJ2-5 | TRBV30 | . | TGTGCCTGGAGGAAAACGCAGCACGGCGCGGGGACCCAGTACTTC | CAWRKTQHGAGTQYF
. | TRBJ1-5 | TRBV6-1 | . | TGTGCCAGCAGTGAAGGAGGCAGGGGCTCCGGTCAGCCCCAGCATTTT | CASSEGGRGSGQPQHF
once | TRBJ1-4 | TRBV6-1 | . | TGTGCCAGTAACAGGGAAACCTATGAAAAACTGTTTTTT | CASNRETYEKLFF
. | TRBJ2-1 | TRBV6-5 | . | TGTGCCAGCACCGCGGGCGGAGGATACAATGAGCAGTTCTTC | CASTAGGGYNEQFF
. | TRBJ2-5 | TRBV15 | TRBD2 | TGTGCCACCAGCAGAGAATCGGCTAGCGGGGGGGCGAGGGCGGGGGAGACCCAGTACTTC | CATSRESASGGARAGETQYF
. | TRBJ1-1 | TRBV18 | TRBD1 | TGTGCCAGCTCACCCAGGGGGGACATGAACACTGAAGCTTTCTTT | CASSPRGDMNTEAFF
few | TRBJ1-1 | TRBV9 | TRBD1 | TGTGCCAGCAGCGTAGGGACAGGGGATGAAGCTTTCTTT | CASSVGTGDEAFF
. | TRBJ2-2 | TRBV27 | . | TGTGCCAGCAGTTCCCGCTGGGCAACCACCGGGGAGCTGTTTTTT | CASSSRWATTGELFF